This record concerns one T cell receptor beta chain sequence. Its antigen is not identified. CDR1 LNHDA and CDR2 SQIVND come from the germline V gene (reference sequence). This CDR3 is 17 amino acids long. The junction had 14 bases not matched to a gene; V was cut back by 3 bases and J by 6 bases. The entry originates in a study of cytomegalovirus exposure and HLA in healthy donors. Study-level results: Researchers reported from a later analysis that most CMV-associated TCR beta chains appeared HLA-restricted. There were 150 to 200 TCR beta chains listed as cytomegalovirus-associated.

The PCR had 60 Vbeta and 13 Jbeta primers. Here immunoSEQ multiplex PCR was the method, and the copy in TCRdb shows in-frame clones only, minus some. The table includes 120,000 to 150,000 clones, more than 60% detected once. This clonotype was sampled from a male donor in good health and CMV-seronegative. This chain links TRBV19 with TRBJ2-3; 8 nucleotides align to TRBD2. The sequenced sample consisted of PBMCs. The CDR3 is CASSIGFSGGGVDTQYF. In nucleotides, the CDR3 is TGTGCCAGTAGTATCGGTTTCTCCGGGGGGGGTGTTGATACGCAGTATTTT.